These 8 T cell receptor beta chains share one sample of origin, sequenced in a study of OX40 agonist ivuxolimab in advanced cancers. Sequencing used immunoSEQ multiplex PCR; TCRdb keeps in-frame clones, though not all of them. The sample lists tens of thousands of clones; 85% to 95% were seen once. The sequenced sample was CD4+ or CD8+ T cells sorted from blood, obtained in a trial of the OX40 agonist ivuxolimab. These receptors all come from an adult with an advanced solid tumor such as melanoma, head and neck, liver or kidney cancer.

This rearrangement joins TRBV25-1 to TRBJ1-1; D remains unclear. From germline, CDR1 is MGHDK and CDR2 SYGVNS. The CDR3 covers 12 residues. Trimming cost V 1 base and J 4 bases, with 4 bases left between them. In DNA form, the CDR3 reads TGTGCCAGCAGTGAATCGGGCACTGAAGCTTTCTTT. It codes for CASSESGTEAFF.

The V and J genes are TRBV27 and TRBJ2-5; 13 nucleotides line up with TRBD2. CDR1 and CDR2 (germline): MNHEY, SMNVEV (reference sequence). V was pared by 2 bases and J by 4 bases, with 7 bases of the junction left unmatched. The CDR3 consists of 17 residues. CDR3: CASSLMGLAGRLETQYF. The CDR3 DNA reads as TGTGCCAGCAGTTTAATGGGACTAGCGGGACGGTTAGAGACCCAGTACTTC.

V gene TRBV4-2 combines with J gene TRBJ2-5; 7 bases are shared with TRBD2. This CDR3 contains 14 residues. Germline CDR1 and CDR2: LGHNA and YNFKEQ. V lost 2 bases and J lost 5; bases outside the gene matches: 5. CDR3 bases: TGTGCCAGCAGCCAAACCGGGAGGCCGGAGACCCAGTACTTC. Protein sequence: CASSQTGRPETQYF.

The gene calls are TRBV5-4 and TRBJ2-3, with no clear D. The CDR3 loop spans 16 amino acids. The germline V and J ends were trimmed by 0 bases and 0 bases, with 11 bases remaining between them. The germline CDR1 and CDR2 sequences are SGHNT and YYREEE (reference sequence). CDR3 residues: CASSLAGWASTDTQYF. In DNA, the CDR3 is TGTGCCAGCAGCTTGGCCGGCTGGGCGAGCACAGATACGCAGTATTTT.

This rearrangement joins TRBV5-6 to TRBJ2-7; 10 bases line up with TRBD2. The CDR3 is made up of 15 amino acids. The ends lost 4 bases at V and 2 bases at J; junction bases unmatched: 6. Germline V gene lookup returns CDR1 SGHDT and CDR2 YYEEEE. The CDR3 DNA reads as TGTGCCAGCAGCATCCCTAGCGGGGGTACCTACGAGCAGTACTTC. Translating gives CASSIPSGGTYEQYF.

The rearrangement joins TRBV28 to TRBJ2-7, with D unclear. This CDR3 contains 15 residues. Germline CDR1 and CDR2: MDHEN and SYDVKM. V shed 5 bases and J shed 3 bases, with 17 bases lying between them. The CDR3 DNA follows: TGTGCCAGCAGTCCCCTAGAGCAGATTTACTACGAGCAGTACTTC. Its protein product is CASSPLEQIYYEQYF.

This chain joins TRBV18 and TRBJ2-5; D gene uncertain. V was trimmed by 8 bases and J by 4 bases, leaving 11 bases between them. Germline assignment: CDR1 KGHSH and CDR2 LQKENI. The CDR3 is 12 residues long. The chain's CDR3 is CASTRMRETQYF. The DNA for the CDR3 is TGTGCCAGCACCCGGATGAGAGAGACCCAGTACTTC.

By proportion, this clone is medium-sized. CDR3 bases: TGTGCCAGCAGTCGAAGCGGGAAGCTAGATACGCAGTATTTT. Encoded protein: CASSRSGKLDTQYF. The chain couples TRBV9 to TRBJ2-3; TRBD2 aligns across 7 bases. This CDR3 contains 14 residues. Germline trimming cut 5 bases from V and 5 bases from J; bases unmatched to any gene: 8. Germline lookup yields CDR1 SGDLS and CDR2 YYNGEE.